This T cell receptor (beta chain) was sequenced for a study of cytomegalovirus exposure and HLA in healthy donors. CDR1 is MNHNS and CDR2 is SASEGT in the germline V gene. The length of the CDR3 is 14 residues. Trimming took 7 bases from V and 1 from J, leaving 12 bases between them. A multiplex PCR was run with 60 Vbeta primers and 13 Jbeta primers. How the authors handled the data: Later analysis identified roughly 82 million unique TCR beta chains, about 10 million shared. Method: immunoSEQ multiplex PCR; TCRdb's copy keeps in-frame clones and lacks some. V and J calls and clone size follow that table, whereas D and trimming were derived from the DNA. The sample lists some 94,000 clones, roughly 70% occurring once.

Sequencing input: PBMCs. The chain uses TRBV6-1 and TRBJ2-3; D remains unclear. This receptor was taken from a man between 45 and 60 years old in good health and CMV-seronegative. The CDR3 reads CASKKPRGTDTQYF. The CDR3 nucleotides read TGTGCCAGCAAGAAACCCCGGGGCACAGATACGCAGTATTTT.